The text below deals with one T cell receptor beta chain. Its antigen is not known. The sample originates from a study of blood T cell dynamics during melanoma immunotherapy. Overall study findings and caveats: It remained unknown if the driving T cell clones were melanoma-specific. Among sorted CD8+ subsets, immune-effector cells had the highest clonality and cell-free DNA similarity.

Time point defined: pre-treatment baseline. Blood was drawn before treatment and at week 3 after checkpoint blockade. Prior systemic cancer therapy, immunosuppressant use and other active malignancies excluded patients. Sequencing used immunoSEQ multiplex PCR; TCRdb keeps in-frame clones, though not all of them. The table lists 4,000 to 5,000 clones, around 96% of them singletons. Germline CDR1 is MNHEY and CDR2 is SMNVEV (reference sequence). Trimming removed 5 bases from V and 4 bases from J; junction bases left unmatched: 6. The CDR3 is 15 residues long. Sequenced here: effector memory CD8+ T cells from blood, sampled from a patient treated with checkpoint blockade. The sequence was obtained from a human donor with melanoma. This chain connects TRBV27 to TRBJ2-5; 11 nucleotides match TRBD1. In DNA, the CDR3 is TGTGCCAGCAGTCCCTGGACAGGGGGCCGAGAGACCCAGTACTTC. Amino acids: CASSPWTGGRETQYF.